Below, 24 T cell receptor beta chains from the same sample are listed, as sequenced in a study of cytomegalovirus exposure and HLA in healthy donors. Clones were read by immunoSEQ multiplex PCR, and TCRdb kept only the in-frame ones, dropping some. The sample includes about 330,000 clones, about nine tenths of them seen just once. The specimen sequenced was PBMCs. These receptor sequences come from a woman aged 18-29 years in good health and CMV-seronegative.

This clone was recorded only once. The chain employs TRBV6-1 and TRBJ1-3; D unclear. V gave up 6 bases and J gave up 0 bases, with 12 bases separating them. The CDR3 spans 15 residues. Germline CDR1 and CDR2: MNHNS and SASEGT. DNA for the CDR3: TGTGCCAGCAGGTCGGGGTTGCCCTCTGGAAACACCATATATTTT. This translates into CASRSGLPSGNTIYF.

This chain links TRBV30 with TRBJ2-3; D is unclear. The CDR3 is made up of 12 amino acids. Germline values: CDR1 GTSNPN, CDR2 SVGIG (reference sequence). Trimming cost V 2 bases and J 8 bases, with 11 bases left between them. The CDR3 region has the DNA TGTGCCTGGAGTCTCGGCGGTGGTACGCAGTATTTT. The encoded protein is CAWSLGGGTQYF.

This clone has just one count. The chain carries TRBV28 and TRBJ2-7; possibly TRBD2 for D (6 bases). In germline, CDR1 is MDHEN, CDR2 SYDVKM. The CDR3 is 17 amino acids. Trimming cost V 2 bases and J 2 bases, with 19 bases left between them. The CDR3 is CASSLVLFSGQTYEQYF. Here the CDR3 DNA reads TGTGCCAGCAGTTTAGTTTTATTTAGCGGCCAGACCTACGAGCAGTACTTC.

This clone was counted once. This CDR3 is also generated by other DNA sequences in the sample. V usage is TRBV29-1 and J usage is TRBJ1-4, with TRBD1 matching 7 bases. The V gene end was trimmed by 6 bases and the J gene end by 6 bases; junction bases not matched to a gene: 7. Germline V CDR1 and CDR2: SQVTM, ANQGSEA. The CDR3 sequence is 13 residues long. CDR3 amino acids: CSVRQGADEKLFF. The CDR3 DNA is TGCAGCGTAAGACAGGGTGCAGATGAAAAACTGTTTTTT.

As concerns this clone: Other nucleotide sequences in the sample specify the same CDR3. V usage is TRBV5-4 and J usage is TRBJ2-1; 8 positions match TRBD2. CDR1 and CDR2 from the germline V gene are SGHNT and YYREEE (reference sequence). The length of the CDR3 is 15 residues. The V gene end was trimmed by 3 bases and the J gene end by 0 bases; junction bases not matched to a gene: 2. CDR3 sequence: CASSSTSGSYNEQFF. CDR3 bases: TGTGCCAGCAGCTCTACTAGCGGCTCCTACAATGAGCAGTTCTTC.

The gene calls are TRBV9 and TRBJ2-5; 9 nucleotides align to TRBD2. The CDR3 extends over 16 amino acids. V trimming: 3 bases; J trimming: 5 bases; junction bases outside the gene matches: 11. Germline V CDR1 and CDR2: SGDLS, YYNGEE. The CDR3 DNA follows: TGTGCCAGCAGCGGGGGACTAGCCCATCTTTTGGAGACCCAGTACTTC. Residues: CASSGGLAHLLETQYF.

J is TRBJ1-2 and V is TRBV6-6; 11 positions match TRBD1. Germline-derived CDR1 and CDR2 are MNHNY and SVGAGI (reference sequence). The junction had 5 bases not matched to a gene; V was cut back by 3 bases and J by 8 bases. CDR3 size: 14 residues. The CDR3 here is CASSYGQGAEGYTF. The CDR3 region has the DNA TGTGCCAGCAGTTATGGACAGGGGGCGGAAGGCTACACCTTC.

The chain recombines TRBV15 with TRBJ2-1; D may be TRBD1 (6 bases). V was cut by 0 bases and J by 2 bases, with 11 bases left in between. The CDR3 spans 16 residues. Per the germline V gene, CDR1 is LNHNV and CDR2 is YYDKDF (reference sequence). DNA for the CDR3: TGTGCCACCAGCAGAGACAGGGGCCCTGCCTACAATGAGCAGTTCTTC. Translation gives CATSRDRGPAYNEQFF.

The rearrangement links TRBV5-1 to TRBJ1-2; D call uncertain. This CDR3 is 14 amino acids long. Trimming shortened V by 8 bases and J by 0 bases, and 14 bases separated the two germline ends. Germline V gene data show CDR1 as SGHRS and CDR2 as YFSETQ. The CDR3 loop reads CASREATPNYGYTF. The CDR3 region has the DNA TGCGCCAGTAGGGAGGCCACTCCTAACTATGGCTACACCTTC.

The chain recombines TRBV10-1 with TRBJ2-5, with 8 bases identical to TRBD2. The CDR3 contains 16 residues. CDR1 is WNHNN and CDR2 is SYGVQD in the germline V gene (reference sequence). J gave up 6 bases and V 7 bases, and 16 bases lay outside the gene matches. CDR3 protein: CASNPGTRVERKTQYF. The CDR3, as DNA: TGCGCCAGCAACCCCGGGACTAGAGTAGAGCGAAAGACCCAGTACTTC.

Notes on this clone: Its ends do not fully match the called genes, so a read error is possible. The chain employs TRBV5-1 and TRBJ2-3, with D possibly being TRBD2 (5 bases). Germline V gene data show CDR1 as SGHRS and CDR2 as YFSETQ. This CDR3 spans 15 amino acids. As DNA, the CDR3 is TGCGCCAGCAGCTTGGATGCGGCTAGCATAGATACGCAGTATTTT. Its translation: CASSLDAASIDTQYF.

The rearrangement uses TRBV6-6 and TRBJ2-2; the match to TRBD1 covers 7 bases. This CDR3 has 15 amino acids. Germline assignment: CDR1 MNHNY and CDR2 SVGAGI (reference sequence). V was pared by 7 bases and J by 5 bases, with 10 bases of the junction left unmatched. CDR3 sequence: CASKFDRERTGELFF. DNA of the CDR3: TGTGCCAGCAAATTTGACAGGGAAAGGACCGGGGAGCTGTTTTTT.

This chain connects TRBV19 to TRBJ1-2; 10 bases align to TRBD1. The germline V gene has CDR1 LNHDA and CDR2 SQIVND (reference sequence). CDR3 size: 15 residues. J was trimmed by 7 bases and V by 5 bases; bases with no gene match: 10. CDR3 in DNA: TGTGCCAGTAGTCCGGGACAGGGGCACGGGGCTGGCTACACCTTC. It yields the protein CASSPGQGHGAGYTF.

The V gene is TRBV5-6, the J gene TRBJ1-5; D might be TRBD1 (5 bases). The germline gives CDR1 SGHDT, CDR2 YYEEEE. The CDR3 has 16 amino acids. Trimming left V 0 bases short and J 4 bases short, with 14 bases between. CDR3 residues: CASSLGLETVNQPQHF. The DNA of the CDR3 is TGTGCCAGCAGCTTGGGCTTGGAGACAGTTAATCAGCCCCAGCATTTT.

The J gene is TRBJ2-7, the V gene TRBV7-3; possibly TRBD1 for D (6 bases). Trimming left V 7 bases short and J 6 bases short, with 22 bases between. Germline V gene sequence: CDR1 SGHTA, CDR2 FQGTGA. This CDR3 contains 15 residues. Here the CDR3 DNA reads TGTGCCAGCACCAAGAACGAGGGGGTTTCTCTCGAGCAGTACTTC. It codes for CASTKNEGVSLEQYF.

V gene TRBV4-2 combines with J gene TRBJ2-3; D is unresolved. The germline gives CDR1 LGHNA, CDR2 YNFKEQ. This CDR3 contains 20 residues. The V end was cut by 0 bases, the J end by 0 bases, with 22 bases between. In DNA, the CDR3 is TGTGCCAGCAGCCAAGAATGGGTCAGGCCATCCACAGCTAGCACAGATACGCAGTATTTT. This codes for CASSQEWVRPSTASTDTQYF.

The chain links TRBV7-3 to TRBJ2-2; 9 bases line up with TRBD1. The trim removed 1 base at V and 4 bases at J, leaving 7 bases unmatched. The CDR3 is made up of 17 amino acids. CDR1 and CDR2 (germline): SGHTA, FQGTGA. CDR3 residues: CASSLSAGQGTTGELFF. The DNA of the CDR3 is TGTGCCAGCAGCTTAAGCGCCGGACAGGGGACCACCGGGGAGCTGTTTTTT.

The CDR3 sequence: CASSFRTRTSTDTQYF. The DNA of the CDR3 is TGTGCCAGCAGCTTCAGGACAAGAACTAGCACAGATACGCAGTATTTT. The chain links TRBV5-8 to TRBJ2-3; D is perhaps TRBD1 (5 bases). CDR1 is SGHTS and CDR2 is YDEGEE in the germline V gene. Trimming removed 2 bases from V and 0 bases from J, with 13 bases in between. The CDR3 has 16 residues.

The chain is built from TRBV19 and TRBJ2-1; 7 positions agree with TRBD2. This CDR3 is built from 13 residues. The ends lost 2 bases at V and 8 bases at J; junction bases unmatched: 3. Germline CDR1 is LNHDA and CDR2 is SQIVND (reference sequence). The CDR3, as DNA: TGTGCCAGTAGTATAAGTGGGGGGGATGAGCAGTTCTTC. Protein: CASSISGGDEQFF.

This sequence joins TRBV25-1 and TRBJ1-2; D may be TRBD1 (6 bases). This CDR3 comprises 13 residues. CDR1 is MGHDK, CDR2 SYGVNS, per germline. The ends were cut back, 7 bases at V and 5 bases at J, with 14 bases in the middle. CDR3 DNA sequence: TGTGCCAGCACCCCGACAGGAGAGTATGGCTACACCTTC. It encodes CASTPTGEYGYTF.

The CDR3 coding sequence is TGCGCCAGCGGGGCAGGGCAGGCCGGGGAGCTGTTTTTT. Encoded protein: CASGAGQAGELFF. V gene TRBV5-1 combines with J gene TRBJ2-2; D perhaps matches TRBD1 (5 bases). Germline V gene lookup returns CDR1 SGHRS and CDR2 YFSETQ. V shed 7 bases and J shed 6 bases, with 13 bases lying between them. CDR3 length equals 13 residues.

This sequence joins TRBV23-1 and TRBJ2-5; tentative D call: TRBD1 (5 bases). TRBV23-1 is an open reading frame whose function is uncertain. The CDR3 length is 14 residues. Trimming stripped 0 bases from V and 6 bases from J, with 11 bases between. As DNA, the CDR3 is TGCGCCAGCAGTCAATCCTTAAGGACACAGACCCAGTACTTC. It specifies CASSQSLRTQTQYF.

This clone was picked up a small number of times. V and J are TRBV28 and TRBJ2-7; D gene unclear. The V gene lost 3 bases and the J gene lost 2 bases, with 11 bases spanning the gap. This CDR3 region has 14 residues. The V gene's germline CDR1 is MDHEN and CDR2 SYDVKM. This chain's CDR3 is CASSFGFGPYEQYF. In DNA, the CDR3 is TGTGCCAGCAGTTTCGGGTTCGGCCCCTACGAGCAGTACTTC.

The rearrangement uses TRBV7-9 and TRBJ1-1; tentatively, D is TRBD1 (5 bases). Germline V gene lookup returns CDR1 SEHNR and CDR2 FQNEAQ (reference sequence). The V end lost 5 bases, the J end lost 10 bases, and 14 bases lay between the germline ends. The CDR3 has 12 residues. CDR3 sequence reads: CASSGTPYGAFF. The CDR3, as DNA: TGTGCCAGCAGCGGGACTCCTTACGGAGCTTTCTTT.